This T cell receptor (beta chain) appears in the sequencing data of a study of T cells in Graves' hyperthyroidism and ophthalmopathy. In the study overall: Initial diagnosis, before any treatment, was when peripheral blood was collected.

What was amplified from RNA transcripts were TCR beta CDR3 regions. A first-round RT-PCR of the TCR CDR3 used the HTBI primer set. From the multiplex PCR reads, TCRdb called clonotypes with MiXCR, one entry per CDR3 protein. The sample contains approximately 690,000 distinct CDR3 sequences, less than 25% of which appear only once. Duration under 3 months, a NOSPECS grade of at least 4, and a Clinical Activity Score of at least 3 characterized the ophthalmopathy patients. V was trimmed by 4 bases and J by 4 bases, leaving 8 bases between them. The CDR3 runs to 13 residues. CDR1 and CDR2 from the germline V gene are MDHEN and SYDVKM.

The rearrangement links TRBV28 to TRBJ1-5; D is unclear. Sequencing was performed on blood. The sequence came from a man aged 25 to 40 with Graves' ophthalmopathy. The CDR3 sequence is CASSSNNNQPQHF. The CDR3 DNA sequence: TGTGCCAGCAGTTCTAACAATAATCAGCCCCAGCATTTT.